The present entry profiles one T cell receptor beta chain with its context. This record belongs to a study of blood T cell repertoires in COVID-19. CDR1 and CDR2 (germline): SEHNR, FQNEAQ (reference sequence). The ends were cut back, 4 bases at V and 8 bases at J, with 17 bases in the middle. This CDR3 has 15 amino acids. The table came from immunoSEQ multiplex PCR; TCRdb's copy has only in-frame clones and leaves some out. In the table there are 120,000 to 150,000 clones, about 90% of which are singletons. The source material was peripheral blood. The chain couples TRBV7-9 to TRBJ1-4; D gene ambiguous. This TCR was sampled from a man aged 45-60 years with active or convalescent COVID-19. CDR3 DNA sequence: TGTGCCAGCAGCTCCCTTGGAGGGTATTACGAAAAACTGTTTTTT. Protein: CASSSLGGYYEKLFF.